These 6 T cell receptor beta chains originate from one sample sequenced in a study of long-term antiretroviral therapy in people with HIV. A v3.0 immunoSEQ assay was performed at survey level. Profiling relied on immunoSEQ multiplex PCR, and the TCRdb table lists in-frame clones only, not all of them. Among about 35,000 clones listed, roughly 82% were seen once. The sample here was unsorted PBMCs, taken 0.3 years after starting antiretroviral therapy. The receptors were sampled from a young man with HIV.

This CDR3 reads CASSQGTGGYEQYF. CDR3 DNA sequence: TGTGCCAGCAGCCAAGGGACAGGCGGTTACGAGCAGTACTTC. This chain connects TRBV16 to TRBJ2-7; 8 nucleotides align to TRBD1. Per the germline V gene, CDR1 is KGHSY and CDR2 is FQNENV. CDR3 length equals 14 residues. The V gene end was trimmed by 2 bases and the J gene end by 4 bases; junction bases not matched to a gene: 4.

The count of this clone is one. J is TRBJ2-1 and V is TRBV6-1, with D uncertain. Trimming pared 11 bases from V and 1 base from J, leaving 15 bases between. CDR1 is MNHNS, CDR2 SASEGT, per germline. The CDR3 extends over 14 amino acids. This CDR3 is CALLNPISYNEQFF. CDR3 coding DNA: TGTGCCTTATTGAACCCGATATCCTACAATGAGCAGTTCTTC.

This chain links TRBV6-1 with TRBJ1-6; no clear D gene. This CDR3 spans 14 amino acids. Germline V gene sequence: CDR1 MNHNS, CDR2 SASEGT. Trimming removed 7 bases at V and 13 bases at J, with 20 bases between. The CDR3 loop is CASNNRAGRLPLHF. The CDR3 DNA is TGTGCCAGCAATAACCGGGCCGGAAGATTGCCCCTCCACTTT.

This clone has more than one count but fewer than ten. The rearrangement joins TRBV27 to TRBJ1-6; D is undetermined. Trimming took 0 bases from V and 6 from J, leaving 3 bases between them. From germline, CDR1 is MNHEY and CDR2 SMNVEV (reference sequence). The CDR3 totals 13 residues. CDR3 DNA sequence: TGTGCCAGCAGTTTATCGGCTAATTCACCCCTCCACTTT. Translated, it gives CASSLSANSPLHF.

The CDR3, as DNA: TGTGCCAGCAGTTACACCAGGGAACAAGCTTTCTTT. This gives the protein CASSYTREQAFF. The chain is built from TRBV6-6 and TRBJ1-1; the D gene is possibly TRBD1 (5 bases). The germline V and J ends were trimmed by 2 bases and 9 bases, with 10 bases remaining between them. The CDR3 is 12 residues long. Germline lookup yields CDR1 MNHNY and CDR2 SVGAGI (reference sequence).

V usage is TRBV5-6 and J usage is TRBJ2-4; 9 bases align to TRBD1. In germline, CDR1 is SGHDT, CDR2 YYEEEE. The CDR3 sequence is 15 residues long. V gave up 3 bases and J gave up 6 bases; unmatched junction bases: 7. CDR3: CASSSPGGQGNIQYF. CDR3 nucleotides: TGTGCCAGCAGCTCGCCGGGGGGACAGGGAAACATTCAGTACTTC.